Below, one T cell receptor (beta chain) is given with its context. What antigen it recognizes has not been identified. No qualities accompany the bases; no much larger clone lies one base away. This record comes from a study of regulatory dendritic cells for organ transplantation listed by TCRdb under 2017. Regarding the research as a whole: The TCRbeta repertoires of sorted naive and memory CD4+ and CD8+ T cells were sequenced before and after allostimulation with regulatory or mature dendritic cells. General conclusions and limits of the study: Only a couple of subjects were sequenced, and considerable between-individual heterogeneity in the alloreactive memory CD8+ T cell pool was noted by the authors. Allostimulation expanded memory CD8+ clones in both subjects, but regulatory dendritic cells appeared to induce more limited expansion than mature dendritic cells. Among the resting subsets, memory CD8+ T cells contained the most alloreactive TCR clonotypes. Highly diverse repertoires were observed in naive CD4+ and CD8+ T cells, whereas lower diversity was observed in memory cells, and the most oligoclonal repertoires were found in memory CD8+ cells.

Multiplexed two-step PCR with Vbeta-specific forward primers and Jbeta-specific reverse primers was used to amplify TCRbeta CDR3 regions. TCRbeta libraries were sequenced on an Illumina instrument through the immunoSEQ service. The original pipeline was this. V, D and J genes were assigned using IMGT annotation, and counts were corrected for multiplex PCR bias using synthetic CDR3 analogues. The immunoSEQ Analyzer calculated repertoire clonality as one minus the normalized Shannon entropy. Clonal expansion was defined by Fisher's exact test with Benjamini-Hochberg false discovery rate control, using two-tailed P<0.01. Imported from immuneACCESS, the table was reduced by TCRdb to in-frame sequences with V and J called. These copies leave out some clones; in studies compared against another copy, an unresolved V gene accounts for under half, and the cause of the remainder is not known. V, J and clone size reflect that table, while D and trimming were determined from the DNA. Within this sample are tens of thousands of clones, with nearly 80% of them counted one time only. The ten largest clones capture around 2.3% of the sample.

FACS was used to sort CD4+ or CD8+ cells into naive T cells (CD45RA+) and memory T cells (CD45RO+). A couple of healthy control subjects provided the T cells used for TCR sequencing. For the mixed lymphocyte reactions, sorted T cell subsets left unstimulated acted as baseline controls. The Qiagen DNeasy Blood & Tissue Kit was used for extraction of genomic DNA. From its cysteine to its phenylalanine, the CDR3 spans 16 amino acids. The kept DNA is CDR3 alone, 48 bases in frame from the first base. V has 4 bases trimmed and J has 0 bases trimmed; junction bases matching no gene number 5. CDR1 and CDR2 were assigned from the germline V gene as MGHRA and YSYEKL.

The chain was built from TRBV4-1 and TRBJ1-1, and 10 junctional nucleotides match TRBD1. This TCR came from a human donor in good health. Sequencing used memory CD4+ T cells from blood. The cell subset or site label corresponds to: CD45RO+ memory T cells. The encoded CDR3 is CASSRGTGVMNTEAFF. The DNA is as follows: TGCGCCAGCAGCCGAGGGACAGGGGTGATGAACACTGAAGCTTTCTTT.